These T cell receptor beta chains were read from a single sample in a study of shared clonotypes between healthy human individuals. Libraries were prepared by immunoSEQ multiplex PCR; TCRdb keeps only in-frame clonotypes and omits some of them. The sample includes around 2,000,000 clones, roughly 95% of them seen just once. Sequenced sample: naive CD4+ T cells sorted from blood. The receptors here all came from a man between 18 and 29 years old in good health. The CDR3 runs from the conserved cysteine through the conserved F or W. Fields, in order: J gene, D gene, V gene, clone size, CDR3 protein, CDR3 DNA. D genes are given only for firm matches. The size of a clone is reported for some rows only, either as once, few or many, or as a class for expanded clones.

TRBJ2-6	.	TRBV5-1	.	CASSAEGTARSGANVLTF	TGCGCCAGCAGCGCCGAAGGGACGGCCCGCTCTGGGGCCAACGTCCTGACTTTC
TRBJ1-6	TRBD1	TRBV10-3	.	CAISEGTGSNSPLHF	TGTGCCATCAGTGAGGGGACAGGCTCTAATTCACCCCTCCACTTT
TRBJ2-2	TRBD2	TRBV9	.	CASSVGGLAFFPGELFF	TGTGCCAGCAGCGTAGGGGGACTAGCGTTTTTTCCCGGGGAGCTGTTTTTT
TRBJ1-1	.	TRBV29-1	.	CSVETPGRGRTEAFF	TGCAGCGTTGAGACCCCAGGCAGGGGAAGGACTGAAGCTTTCTTT
TRBJ1-6	.	TRBV6-5	.	CASSYRESNSPLHF	TGTGCCAGCAGTTACAGGGAAAGTAATTCACCCCTCCACTTT
TRBJ1-5	.	TRBV19	.	CASSILATRSNQPQHF	TGTGCCAGTAGTATACTGGCAACCCGTAGCAATCAGCCCCAGCATTTT
TRBJ2-2	.	TRBV5-6	.	CASSLRTGHTGELFF	TGTGCCAGCAGCTTGAGAACAGGGCACACCGGGGAGCTGTTTTTT
TRBJ2-3	.	TRBV5-6	.	CASSLRSTDTQYF	TGTGCCAGCAGCTTACGGAGCACAGATACGCAGTATTTT
TRBJ2-7	.	TRBV11-2	.	CASSSQGFSEQYF	TGTGCCAGCAGCTCACAGGGTTTTAGCGAGCAGTACTTC
TRBJ2-4	TRBD2	TRBV11-2	.	CASSIVGLAGGPAKNIQYF	TGTGCCAGCAGCATAGTTGGACTAGCGGGAGGTCCAGCCAAAAACATTCAGTACTTC
TRBJ2-7	.	TRBV6-1	.	CASSGLTSYEQYF	TGTGCCAGCAGTGGGCTGACCTCCTACGAGCAGTACTTC
TRBJ2-2	.	TRBV4-3	.	CASSQDFSRNTGELFF	TGCGCCAGCAGCCAAGATTTCAGCAGGAACACCGGGGAGCTGTTTTTT
TRBJ2-1	.	TRBV1	.	CTSSQDSIQFF	TGCACCAGCAGCCAAGACTCTATCCAGTTCTTC
TRBJ2-3	.	TRBV2	.	CASSITEDTQYF	TGTGCCAGCAGTATAACAGAAGATACGCAGTATTTT
TRBJ2-3	.	TRBV4-1	.	CASSQGPDARGASTDTQYF	TGCGCCAGCAGCCAGGGCCCCGACGCGAGGGGGGCTAGCACAGATACGCAGTATTTT
TRBJ2-7	.	TRBV12-5	.	CASGLESGYEQYF	TGTGCTAGTGGTTTGGAATCAGGTTACGAGCAGTACTTC
TRBJ1-1	.	TRBV19	.	CASSIGPQNTEAFF	TGTGCCAGTAGTATAGGGCCACAGAACACTGAAGCTTTCTTT
TRBJ2-5	.	TRBV27	.	CASSLSWTDKETQYF	TGTGCCAGCAGTTTATCGTGGACAGACAAAGAGACCCAGTACTTC
TRBJ1-1	.	TRBV2	.	CASSEFSWNTEAFF	TGTGCCAGCAGTGAATTCTCGTGGAACACTGAAGCTTTCTTT
TRBJ1-1	.	TRBV28	once	CASSLQGRVGTEAFF	TGTGCCAGCAGTTTACAAGGGAGGGTCGGCACTGAAGCTTTCTTT
TRBJ2-7	TRBD2	TRBV27	once	CASSLLAGETYEQYF	TGTGCCAGCAGTTTGCTAGCGGGGGAGACCTACGAGCAGTACTTC
TRBJ2-3	.	TRBV5-4	.	CASSSGFNQGTDTQYF	TGTGCCAGCAGTTCTGGATTCAATCAAGGGACAGATACGCAGTATTTT
TRBJ2-3	.	TRBV7-9	.	CASSFLGVTDTQYF	TGTGCCAGCAGCTTTCTAGGGGTCACAGATACGCAGTATTTT
TRBJ1-3	.	TRBV5-1	.	CASSHGQGGNTIYF	TGCGCCAGCAGCCACGGTCAGGGTGGAAACACCATATATTTT
TRBJ2-3	TRBD1	TRBV5-4	.	CASSLTGSTDTQYF	TGTGCCAGCAGCCTGACAGGGTCCACAGATACGCAGTATTTT
TRBJ2-6	.	TRBV5-1	.	CASSLAAGSGANVLTF	TGCGCCAGCAGCTTGGCAGCTGGCTCTGGGGCCAACGTCCTGACTTTC
TRBJ2-1	.	TRBV6-1	.	CATTQGNEQFF	TGTGCCACCACCCAGGGGAATGAGCAGTTCTTC
TRBJ2-7	.	TRBV2	.	CASSDIDILPAYEQYF	TGTGCCAGCAGTGATATCGACATCTTGCCCGCCTACGAGCAGTACTTC
TRBJ2-2	.	TRBV7-9	.	CASSYPVVQSGELFF	TGTGCCAGCAGCTACCCAGTCGTTCAGTCCGGGGAGCTGTTTTTT
TRBJ2-3	.	TRBV10-1	.	CASSESGHLPGSDTQYF	TGCGCCAGCAGTGAGTCCGGACATCTCCCCGGCTCAGATACGCAGTATTTT
TRBJ2-5	TRBD2	TRBV2	.	CASSGTSGSLETQYF	TGTGCCAGCAGTGGGACTAGCGGGAGCCTAGAGACCCAGTACTTC
TRBJ1-1	.	TRBV10-3	.	CAAGTSNTEAFF	TGTGCCGCCGGGACATCAAACACTGAAGCTTTCTTT
TRBJ2-3	TRBD1	TRBV7-3	.	CASSRQGFTDTQYF	TGTGCCAGCAGCCGACAGGGGTTCACAGATACGCAGTATTTT
TRBJ2-7	TRBD2	TRBV5-1	.	CASSSGLAGGASEQYF	TGCGCCAGCAGCTCGGGACTAGCGGGAGGCGCCTCCGAGCAGTACTTC
TRBJ2-5	TRBD2	TRBV5-6	.	CASNRLAVQETQYF	TGTGCCAGCAACAGACTAGCGGTACAAGAGACCCAGTACTTC
TRBJ2-2	.	TRBV28	.	CASSPDSANTGELFF	TGTGCCAGCAGCCCCGACAGCGCGAACACCGGGGAGCTGTTTTTT
TRBJ1-2	.	TRBV9	.	CASSDSRQGSPYGYTF	TGTGCCAGCAGTGATAGTAGGCAGGGAAGTCCCTATGGCTACACCTTC
TRBJ1-4	TRBD1	TRBV7-9	once	CASSLGDRGGTNEKLFF	TGTGCCAGCAGCTTGGGGGACAGGGGCGGCACTAATGAAAAACTGTTTTTT
TRBJ1-2	.	TRBV19	once	CASSIPQELGGYTF	TGTGCCAGTAGTATCCCACAGGAGTTGGGTGGCTACACCTTC